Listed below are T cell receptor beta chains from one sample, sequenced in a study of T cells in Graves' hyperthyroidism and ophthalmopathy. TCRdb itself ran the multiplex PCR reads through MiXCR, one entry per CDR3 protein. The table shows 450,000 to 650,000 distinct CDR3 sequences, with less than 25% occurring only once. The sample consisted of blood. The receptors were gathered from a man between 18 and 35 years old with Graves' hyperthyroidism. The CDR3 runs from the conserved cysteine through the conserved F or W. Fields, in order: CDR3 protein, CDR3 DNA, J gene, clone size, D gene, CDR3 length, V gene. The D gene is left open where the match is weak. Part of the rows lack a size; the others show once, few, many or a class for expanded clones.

cdr3_aa: CASSFLYGNTNYGYTF
cdr3_nt: TGTGCCAGCAGTTTTCTCTACGGAAACACTAACTATGGCTACACCTTC
j_call: TRBJ1-2
clone_size: .
d_call: .
cdr3_length: 16
v_call: TRBV28

cdr3_aa: CASSVLTAGYTF
cdr3_nt: TGTGCCAGCAGCGTACTGACCGCCGGCTACACCTTC
j_call: TRBJ1-2
clone_size: many
d_call: .
cdr3_length: 12
v_call: TRBV9

cdr3_aa: CARTRWLPNQPQHF
cdr3_nt: TGTGCCCGCACTCGGTGGCTACCCAATCAGCCCCAGCATTTT
j_call: TRBJ1-5
clone_size: many
d_call: .
cdr3_length: 14
v_call: TRBV2

cdr3_aa: CATGWGPRGEQYF
cdr3_nt: TGTGCCACCGGGTGGGGGCCTCGGGGCGAGCAGTACTTC
j_call: TRBJ2-7
clone_size: .
d_call: .
cdr3_length: 13
v_call: TRBV12-3/TRBV12-4

cdr3_aa: CASSPRTRKETQYF
cdr3_nt: TGTGCCAGCAGCCCCCGGACTAGAAAAGAGACCCAGTACTTC
j_call: TRBJ2-5
clone_size: many
d_call: TRBD2
cdr3_length: 14
v_call: TRBV11-2

cdr3_aa: CASSFLGQGTRRDTEAFF
cdr3_nt: TGTGCCAGCAGCTTTCTCGGACAGGGGACTCGTCGTGACACTGAAGCTTTCTTT
j_call: TRBJ1-1
clone_size: .
d_call: TRBD1
cdr3_length: 18
v_call: TRBV5-4

cdr3_aa: CSASPGLPANGYTF
cdr3_nt: TGCAGTGCCTCCCCGGGACTGCCTGCCAATGGCTACACCTTC
j_call: TRBJ1-2
clone_size: many
d_call: .
cdr3_length: 14
v_call: TRBV20-1

cdr3_aa: CASSSARGATYEQYF
cdr3_nt: TGTGCCAGTAGCTCTGCCCGGGGGGCGACCTACGAGCAGTACTTC
j_call: TRBJ2-7
clone_size: many
d_call: .
cdr3_length: 15
v_call: TRBV19

cdr3_aa: CASLRAIAKNIQYF
cdr3_nt: TGTGCCAGTCTCCGTGCAATAGCCAAAAACATTCAGTACTTC
j_call: TRBJ2-4
clone_size: .
d_call: .
cdr3_length: 14
v_call: TRBV7-2

cdr3_aa: CASSSNRLVTFF
cdr3_nt: TGTGCCAGCAGTTCCAATCGGTTGGTAACTTTCTTT
j_call: TRBJ1-1
clone_size: few
d_call: .
cdr3_length: 12
v_call: TRBV28

cdr3_aa: CASSLGTGGMVTEAFF
cdr3_nt: TGCGCCAGCAGCTTGGGGACAGGGGGCATGGTCACTGAAGCTTTCTTT
j_call: TRBJ1-1
clone_size: .
d_call: TRBD1
cdr3_length: 16
v_call: TRBV5-1

cdr3_aa: CSARGGTRGTNEQFF
cdr3_nt: TGCAGTGCTAGGGGGGGGACCAGAGGGACTAATGAGCAGTTCTTC
j_call: TRBJ2-1
clone_size: once
d_call: TRBD2
cdr3_length: 15
v_call: TRBV20-1

cdr3_aa: CASSLYGRQGF
cdr3_nt: TGTGCCAGCAGCCTGTATGGGCGACAGGGTTTC
j_call: TRBJ1-2
clone_size: few
d_call: TRBD1
cdr3_length: 11
v_call: TRBV6-1